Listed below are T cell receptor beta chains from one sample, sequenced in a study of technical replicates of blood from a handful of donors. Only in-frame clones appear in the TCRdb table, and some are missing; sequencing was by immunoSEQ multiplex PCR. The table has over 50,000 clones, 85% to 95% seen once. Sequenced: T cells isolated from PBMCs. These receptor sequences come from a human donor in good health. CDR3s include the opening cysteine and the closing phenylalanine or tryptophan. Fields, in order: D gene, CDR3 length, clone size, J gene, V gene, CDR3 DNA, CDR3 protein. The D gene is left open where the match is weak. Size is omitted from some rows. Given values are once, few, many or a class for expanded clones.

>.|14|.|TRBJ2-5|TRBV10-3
TGTGCCATCAGTGTTTGGCAGTCCCAAGAGACCCAGTACTTC
CAISVWQSQETQYF
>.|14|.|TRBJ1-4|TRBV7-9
TGTGCCATCCCGGAGGTGTCAAGCGGAGAAAAACTGTTTTTT
CAIPEVSSGEKLFF
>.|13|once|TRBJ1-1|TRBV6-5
TGTGCCAGCAGTTTAACAGGGCCCACTGAAGCTTTCTTT
CASSLTGPTEAFF
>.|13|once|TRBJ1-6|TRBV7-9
TGTGCCAGCAGCCCCTCCCAGGGTTCACCCCTCCACTTT
CASSPSQGSPLHF
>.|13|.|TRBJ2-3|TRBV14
TGTGCCAGCAACCGGGGGGCCACAGATACGCAGTATTTT
CASNRGATDTQYF
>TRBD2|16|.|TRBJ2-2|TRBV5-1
TGCGCCAGCAGCTTGGCCGTAGCGGGAAACACCGGGGAGCTGTTTTTT
CASSLAVAGNTGELFF
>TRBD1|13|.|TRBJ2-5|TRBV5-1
TGCGCCAGCAGCCGACAGGGGGTAGAGACCCAGTACTTC
CASSRQGVETQYF
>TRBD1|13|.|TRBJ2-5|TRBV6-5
TGTGCCAGCATAGACAGGGGACAAGAGACCCAGTACTTC
CASIDRGQETQYF
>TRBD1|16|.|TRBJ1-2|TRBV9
TGTGCCAGCAGCGTAGGGGGGACAGGGGGGATCTATGGCTACACCTTC
CASSVGGTGGIYGYTF
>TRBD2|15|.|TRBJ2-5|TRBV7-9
TGTGCCAGCAGCCGCCCGACTAGCGGACAAGAGACCCAGTACTTC
CASSRPTSGQETQYF
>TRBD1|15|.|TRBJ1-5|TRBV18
TGTGCCAGCTCACCAGGGACAGATAGCAATCAGCCCCAGCATTTT
CASSPGTDSNQPQHF
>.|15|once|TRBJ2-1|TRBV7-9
TGTGCCAGCAGCCCTAAAGGAGGGGCCTACAATGAGCAGTTCTTC
CASSPKGGAYNEQFF
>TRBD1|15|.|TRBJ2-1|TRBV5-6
TGTGCCAGCAGCCGCACAGGGGGCGAGGTCAATGAGCAGTTCTTC
CASSRTGGEVNEQFF
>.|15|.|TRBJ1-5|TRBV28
TGTGCCAGCAGTTTTTCGGTCATGGGCAATCAGCCCCAGCATTTT
CASSFSVMGNQPQHF
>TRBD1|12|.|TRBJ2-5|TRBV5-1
TGCGCCAGCAGTCGGGACAGGGAGACCCAGTACTTC
CASSRDRETQYF
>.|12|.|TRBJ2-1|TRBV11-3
TGTGCCAGCAGCTCACAGGGAAATGAGCAGTTCTTC
CASSSQGNEQFF
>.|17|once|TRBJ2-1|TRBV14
TGTGCCAGCAGCCAAGGAGACGGGAGCCCGACCTACAATGAGCAGTTCTTC
CASSQGDGSPTYNEQFF
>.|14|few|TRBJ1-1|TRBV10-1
TGCGCCAGCAGTGAGCCAGGGGCGAACACTGAAGCTTTCTTT
CASSEPGANTEAFF
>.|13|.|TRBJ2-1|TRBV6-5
TGTGCCAGCAGTTACTCATTAGACAATGAGCAGTTCTTC
CASSYSLDNEQFF
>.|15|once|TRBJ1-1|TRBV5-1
TGCGCCAGCATGCCTTCGGGGGGCTTTAGCACTGAAGCTTTCTTT
CASMPSGGFSTEAFF
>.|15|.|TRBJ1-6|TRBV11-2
TGTGCCAGCAGGGTTGTGGGCCAGAAGAATTCACCCCTCCACTTT
CASRVVGQKNSPLHF
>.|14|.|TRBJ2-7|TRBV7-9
TGTGCCAGCAGCTTAGGAGGGGGCTCCTACGAGCAGTACTTC
CASSLGGGSYEQYF
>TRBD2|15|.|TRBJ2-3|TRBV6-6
TGTGCCAGCAGTCAACTAGCGGGAGAGCAAGATACGCAGTATTTT
CASSQLAGEQDTQYF
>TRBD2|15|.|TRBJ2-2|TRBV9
TGTGCCAGCAGCCGTACTAGCGGGAACACCGGGGAGCTGTTTTTT
CASSRTSGNTGELFF
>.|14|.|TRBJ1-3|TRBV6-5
TGTGCCAGCAGGAACCCAGGGTCTGGAAACACCATATATTTT
CASRNPGSGNTIYF
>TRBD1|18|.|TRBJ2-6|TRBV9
TGTGCCAGCAGCGTAGCTACAGGGGCAGGCTCTGGGGCCAACGTCCTGACTTTC
CASSVATGAGSGANVLTF
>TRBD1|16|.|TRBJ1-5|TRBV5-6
TGTGCCAGGAGGGACAGGGGGCTTTGGAACAATCAGCCCCAGCATTTT
CARRDRGLWNNQPQHF
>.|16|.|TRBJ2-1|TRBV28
TGTGCCAGCAGTTCCTTCCTCCACAGGGGGGGCAATGAGCAGTTCTTC
CASSSFLHRGGNEQFF
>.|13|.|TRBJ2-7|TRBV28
TGTGCCAGCAGTTTAAGACAAACCTACGAGCAGTACTTC
CASSLRQTYEQYF
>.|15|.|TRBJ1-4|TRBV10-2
TGCGCCAGCAGTGAGTTTCGGACAGCCATTGAAAAACTGTTTTTT
CASSEFRTAIEKLFF
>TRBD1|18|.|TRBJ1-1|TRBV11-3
TGTGCCAGCAGCCTAACCGCAGGGGGCAGCAGCCAGAACACTGAAGCTTTCTTT
CASSLTAGGSSQNTEAFF
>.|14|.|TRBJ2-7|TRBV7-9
TGTGCCAGCAGCCCCACCCAGGGGACCTACGAGCAGTACTTC
CASSPTQGTYEQYF
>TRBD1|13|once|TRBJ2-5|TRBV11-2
TGTGCCAGCAGCGGGGGACAGGGACAGACCCAGTACTTC
CASSGGQGQTQYF
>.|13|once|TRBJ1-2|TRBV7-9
TGTGCCAGCAGCTTAGCGGGGTCTAGCGGCTACACCTTC
CASSLAGSSGYTF
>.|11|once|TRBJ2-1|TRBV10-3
TGCGCGATCGGGTCGGGCAATGAGCAGTTCTTC
CAIGSGNEQFF
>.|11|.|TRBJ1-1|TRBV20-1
TGCAGTGCCCTAGTCCTCACTGAAGCTTTCTTT
CSALVLTEAFF
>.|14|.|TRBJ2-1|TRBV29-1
TGCAGCGTTGAGAACGGGATTTCCTACAATGAGCAGTTCTTC
CSVENGISYNEQFF